Below, 4 T cell receptor beta chains from the same sample are listed, as sequenced in a study of CD8+CD57+ T cells in acquired aplastic anemia. Genomic DNA acted as the template from which TCR beta VDJ combination and CDR3 sequence profiling were carried out. TCRdb ran MiXCR on the reads and lists one entry per CDR3 protein. The profile shows around 140,000 distinct CDR3 sequences, around two fifths of them singletons. Sequences were obtained from sorted CD4+, CD8+, or CD8+CD57+ T cells (not recorded which) from PBMCs. The source of these receptors is a human donor in good health, serving as a control.

This clonotype was seen at least ten times. The V and J genes are TRBV12-3 or TRBV12-4 and TRBJ2-7; 8 nucleotides line up with TRBD2. This CDR3 has 14 residues. The trim removed 4 bases at V and 0 bases at J, leaving 2 bases unmatched. DNA of the CDR3: TGTGCCAGCAGTTCCACTAGCGGCTCCTACGAGCAGTACTTC. It translates to CASSSTSGSYEQYF.

This clonotype was found once. The chain employs TRBV30 and TRBJ2-7, with 7 bases aligning to TRBD1. The ends lost 5 bases at V and 5 bases at J; junction bases unmatched: 9. This CDR3 region has 13 residues. Germline CDR1 and CDR2: GTSNPN and SVGIG (reference sequence). The CDR3: CAWARDSLDEQYF. DNA of the CDR3: TGTGCCTGGGCTAGGGACAGTCTCGACGAGCAGTACTTC. The full variable domain, its missing parts supplied by reference TRBV30 and TRBJ2-7, is SQTIHQWPATLVQPVGSPLSLECTVEGTSNPNLYWYRQAAGRGLQLLFYSVGIGQISSEVPQNLSASRPQDRQFILSSKKLLLSDSGFYLCAWARDSLDEQYFGPGTRLTVT.

The V call is TRBV29-1, the J call TRBJ1-2; 8 bases agree with TRBD1. Trimming removed 4 bases from V and 2 bases from J; junction bases left unmatched: 6. This CDR3 spans 14 amino acids. Germline-derived CDR1 and CDR2 are SQVTM and ANQGSEA. The CDR3 DNA reads as TGCAGCGTTGTGGGAACAGGGGGGAACTATGGCTACACCTTC. It encodes CSVVGTGGNYGYTF.

The rearrangement joins TRBV20-1 to TRBJ2-7; 10 bases agree with TRBD1. This CDR3 contains 14 residues. The V segment lost 2 bases and the J segment 6 bases; nucleotides outside the gene matches: 7. The germline CDR1 and CDR2 sequences are DFQATT and SNEGSKA (reference sequence). Written as DNA, the CDR3 is TGCAGTGCTAGACTGGGACAGGGGTATCGCGAGCAGTACTTC. It encodes CSARLGQGYREQYF.